This entry concerns a single TCR beta chain. This clonotype was detected ten times or more. This receptor's antigen is unknown. Base qualities are missing; no much larger clone stands one base away. The sample originates from a study of neurological immune-mediated disorders (dated by TCRdb to the late 2010s). In terms of the full investigation: Of the roughly 34 multiple sclerosis patients, some 30 had relapsing-remitting MS and 3 had secondary progressive MS. The study compared peripheral blood TCR-beta repertoires of HTLV-I-associated myelopathy (HAM/TSP) patients, multiple sclerosis patients and healthy controls using UMI-based sequencing. Longitudinal samples, technical triplicates and paired sorted CD4+ and CD8+ T-cell subsets, alongside PBMC samples, were included among the roughly 96 TCR-beta libraries. The cohort included approximately 70 subjects: some 14 with HAM/TSP, approximately 34 with multiple sclerosis, and approximately 20 healthy controls.

To synthesize cDNA, template-switch 5'RACE was performed with a primer carrying a 10-nucleotide random unique molecular identifier so that each TCR transcript was tagged. Over 180 million TCR-beta sequences, covering 15-18 subjects, were produced in each sequencing run. The RNeasy kit was used for extraction of total RNA. Using the KAPA Real-time Library Amplification kit, TCR-beta VDJ regions were amplified with primers for the TCR constant region and the 5'RACE anchor. A first PCR added sample indexes and Illumina adaptors, and a second PCR then raised library yield. After Ampure bead purification, the TCR product of roughly 650 bp was size-selected on a 2% E-gel SizeSelection system. Before pooling, libraries had their quality checked on a Bioanalyzer, their concentration measured with Qubit, and their quantity determined with the Kapa Library Quantification kit. An Illumina HiSeq 2500 was used to sequence the libraries paired-end at 2 x 150 bp. To increase sequence diversity, roughly 25-31% phiX was spiked into each library pool. Concerning the study's data processing: The quality-filtered reads were processed with the UMI-based MiGEC pipeline, whose error correction step removed more than 80% of the raw TCR sequences. VDJ genes were aligned to IMGT germline references, and each clonotype was defined by a unique CDR3 amino acid sequence together with V-J genes. Clonal expansion, Shannon diversity and CDR3 relatedness (CalcPairwiseDistances, ClusterSamples) were evaluated with VDJtools, and phylogenetic trees were built with CLCbio workbench. Expanded clones were defined as having at least 8 unique UMIs, based on coefficient-of-variation modelling across technical triplicates. TCRdb reanalyzed the raw reads on its own, using fastp at Q25 for trimming and MiXCR for clone calling, and kept in-frame beta chains. Each record represents a unique CDR3 protein, reported with the most common genes and DNA among its rows. For this entry, the V and J calls and clone size follow TCRdb and not the study's own pipeline. This sample has 50,000 to 75,000 distinct CDR3 sequences in its table, and 3.5% to 5% of those were observed once. The top ten clonotypes cover 2.6% of the sample.

The study at large found these results: TCR clonal expansion was highest in HAM/TSP patients and lowest in MS patients, with MS patients falling below even healthy controls. Phylogenetic analysis grouped repertoires from 18 of 34 MS patients into a cluster of related CDR3 sequences, suggesting a possible repertoire-level signature. No identical CDR3 amino acid sequences were found to be shared among expanded clones across subjects, suggesting that TCR-beta repertoires were private in all groups. The MS cluster was not associated with any clinical or MRI features, and the authors stated that larger cohorts are needed.

For unsorted PBMC libraries, 2 million PBMCs were used after storage in RNAlater at -80 degrees C until RNA extraction. Multiple sclerosis patients were enrolled in a US clinical protocol evaluating disease progression by magnetic resonance imaging. Peripheral blood underwent Ficoll-Hypaque density gradient centrifugation to isolate PBMCs, which were then cryopreserved in liquid nitrogen. The clonotype comes from a man between 50 and 59 years old with multiple sclerosis. The sequencing input was PBMCs.

The CDR3 loop reads CASSQKIGEAFF. The DNA is as follows: TGTGCCAGCAGCCAAAAGATCGGTGAAGCTTTCTTT. The chain employs TRBV3-1 and TRBJ1-1; the D segment cannot be called with confidence. Its CDR3 holds 12 amino acids, cysteine through phenylalanine. The only DNA kept is the CDR3, 36 bases in frame from the first base. CDR1 and CDR2 were assigned from the germline V gene (reference sequence) as LGHDT and YNNKEL. Cut back by 2 bases and 7 bases, the V and J ends lie 8 bases apart.